The rows below give T cell receptor beta chains drawn from one sample of a study of shared clonotypes between healthy human individuals. The assay was immunoSEQ multiplex PCR, and TCRdb's table has in-frame clones only and misses some. The data hold about 2.1 million clones, with just under 95% observed a single time. The source material was naive CD8+ T cells from PBMCs. These receptors originate from a man in his late teens or twenties in good health. Some clones in this sample may be carry-over from other donors' samples. Each CDR3 is given with its conserved first and last residue. D genes are given only for firm matches. The listing skips clone size in some rows; elsewhere it reads once, few, many or a size class.

CDR3aa,CDR3nt,v_gene,j_gene,d_gene,abundance
CASSLSLAGANEQYF,TGTGCCAGCAGTTTATCCCTAGCGGGAGCTAACGAGCAGTACTTC,TRBV27,TRBJ2-7,TRBD2,-
CASSGEPGSTEAFF,TGTGCCAGCAGCGGGGAGCCAGGGTCCACTGAAGCTTTCTTT,TRBV5-5,TRBJ1-1,-,-
CASTPPGSNGYTF,TGTGCCAGCACCCCCCCAGGGTCTAATGGCTACACCTTC,TRBV6-5,TRBJ1-2,-,-
CASSQDWGLAEATDTQYF,TGTGCCAGCAGCCAAGATTGGGGACTAGCGGAGGCCACAGATACGCAGTATTTT,TRBV4-2,TRBJ2-3,TRBD2,-
CASSPAPRTGVNYGYTF,TGTGCCAGCAGTCCCGCCCCACGGACAGGGGTTAACTATGGCTACACCTTC,TRBV5-5,TRBJ1-2,TRBD1,once
CASSETTANEKLFF,TGTGCCAGCAGTGAAACAACAGCTAATGAAAAACTGTTTTTT,TRBV6-1,TRBJ1-4,-,-
CASSEGLGQLWIATNEKLFF,TGTGCCAGCAGTGAAGGGCTCGGACAGCTTTGGATCGCAACTAATGAAAAACTGTTTTTT,TRBV2,TRBJ1-4,-,-
CASSYVRERVDTQYF,TGTGCCAGCAGTTACGTCCGGGAGAGGGTAGATACGCAGTATTTT,TRBV6-5,TRBJ2-3,-,-
CASSSYHIGLAGTYEQYF,TGTGCCAGCAGCTCTTACCACATCGGACTAGCGGGAACCTACGAGCAGTACTTC,TRBV7-3,TRBJ2-7,TRBD2,-
CAWIGGYTDTQYF,TGTGCCTGGATTGGAGGGTACACAGATACGCAGTATTTT,TRBV30,TRBJ2-3,-,-
CASSPREAGPSYNEQFF,TGTGCCAGCAGCCCCCGTGAGGCGGGACCGTCTTACAATGAGCAGTTCTTC,TRBV27,TRBJ2-1,-,-
CASSWGTGYYEQYF,TGCGCCAGCAGCTGGGGGACAGGGTACTACGAGCAGTACTTC,TRBV5-1,TRBJ2-7,TRBD1,-
CASSYWGWADSSYNEQFF,TGCGCCAGCAGCTATTGGGGGTGGGCGGACAGCTCCTACAATGAGCAGTTCTTC,TRBV5-1,TRBJ2-1,-,-
CATSRGPLLAGGKNNEQFF,TGTGCCACCAGCAGAGGACCCTTGCTAGCGGGAGGAAAAAACAATGAGCAGTTCTTC,TRBV15,TRBJ2-1,TRBD2,once
CASTQQATDTQYF,TGCGCCAGCACCCAACAGGCCACAGATACGCAGTATTTT,TRBV10-2,TRBJ2-3,-,-
CASNRNRGLALPDTQYF,TGTGCCAGCAATCGAAACAGGGGACTAGCCCTCCCAGATACGCAGTATTTT,TRBV27,TRBJ2-3,TRBD2,-